The 13 T cell receptor beta chains presented below share a single source sample, sequenced in a study of Graves' ophthalmopathy and Graves' hyperthyroidism. The sequenced template was RNA, covering the TCR beta CDR3 region. A first-round RT-PCR used HTBI primers, followed by a second-round multiplex PCR. One entry per CDR3 protein, called by TCRdb with MiXCR from the multiplex PCR reads. The table lists about 640,000 distinct CDR3 sequences, 35% to 45% of them singletons. Sequencing was carried out using peripheral blood. The receptors come from an adult man with Graves' ophthalmopathy.

The V gene is TRBV29-1, the J gene TRBJ2-5; the match to TRBD2 covers 14 bases. V shed 6 bases, J shed 4 bases, and the junction held 4 bases outside the gene matches. CDR3 length: 14 amino acids. In germline, CDR1 is SQVTM, CDR2 ANQGSEA. The CDR3 spells CSVVGLAGGETQYF. CDR3 coding DNA: TGCAGCGTCGTCGGACTAGCGGGAGGAGAGACCCAGTACTTC.

This clonotype was picked up many times. The rearrangement uses TRBV15 and TRBJ1-1; the match to TRBD1 covers 8 bases. The germline gives CDR1 LNHNV, CDR2 YYDKDF (reference sequence). The junction had 4 bases not matched to a gene; V was cut back by 3 bases and J by 4 bases. CDR3 length equals 14 residues. As DNA, the CDR3 is TGTGCCACCAGCAGCGCTACAGGGGGCACTGAAGCTTTCTTT. The encoded protein is CATSSATGGTEAFF.

This clonotype has ten or more counts. The junction departs from germline at one end; a sequencing error may be responsible. The V and J genes are TRBV7-7 and TRBJ1-2; perhaps TRBD1 as D (5 bases). The CDR3 is 13 amino acids. CDR1 is SSHAT, CDR2 FNYEAQ, per germline (reference sequence). Written as DNA, the CDR3 is TGTGCTAGCAGCTTGATAGGGGATAATGGCTACACCTTC. It yields the protein CASSLIGDNGYTF.

This clonotype has a count of ten or more. The chain carries TRBV11-2 and TRBJ2-6, with 7 bases fitting TRBD2. This CDR3 comprises 17 residues. CDR1 is SGHAT, CDR2 FQNNGV, per germline. Unmatched junction bases numbered 7, after V lost 5 bases and J lost 0 bases. CDR3 loop: CASSPYRGDSGANVLTF. The CDR3 coding sequence is TGTGCCAGCAGCCCCTACCGGGGGGACTCTGGGGCCAACGTCCTGACTTTC.

The chain uses TRBV20-1 and TRBJ2-7, with D maybe TRBD1 (6 bases). The CDR3 length is 14 residues. CDR1 is DFQATT and CDR2 is SNEGSKA in the germline V gene (reference sequence). Trimming took off 3 bases at V and 1 base at J, with 13 bases between the two ends. CDR3 loop: CSARGTPPSYEQYF. The CDR3 region has the DNA TGCAGTGCTAGGGGGACACCACCTTCCTACGAGCAGTACTTC.

V and J are TRBV4-1 and TRBJ2-5; possibly TRBD1 for D (5 bases). V lost 0 bases and J lost 0, with 14 bases in between. The CDR3 is 17 residues long. The V gene's germline CDR1 is MGHRA and CDR2 YSYEKL. This chain's CDR3 is CASSQENRRRYQETQYF. The CDR3 DNA reads as TGCGCCAGCAGCCAAGAGAACAGGAGAAGGTACCAAGAGACCCAGTACTTC.

The rearrangement joins TRBV29-1 to TRBJ2-6; 10 bases line up with TRBD2. Losses at the gene ends were 4 bases for V and 4 bases for J; bases not matched to a gene: 4. The CDR3 consists of 15 residues. Germline loops: CDR1 SQVTM, CDR2 ANQGSEA. The CDR3 here is CSVVAGGSGANVLTF. The CDR3 nucleotides are TGCAGCGTTGTAGCGGGAGGATCAGGGGCCAACGTCCTGACTTTC.

There are a few counts of this clonotype. The chain carries TRBV20-1 and TRBJ1-1; 8 positions match TRBD1. V trimming: 0 bases; J trimming: 4 bases; junction bases outside the gene matches: 4. Germline CDR1 reads DFQATT; CDR2 reads SNEGSKA (reference sequence). This CDR3 has 14 amino acids. As DNA, the CDR3 is TGCAGTGCTAGAGATCCCCAGGGGGCCACTGAAGCTTTCTTT. Translation gives CSARDPQGATEAFF.

This clonotype was recorded at least ten times. The chain has TRBV20-1 and TRBJ1-1; perhaps TRBD1 as D (5 bases). There are 16 residues in the CDR3. Trimming stripped 0 bases from V and 3 bases from J, with 17 bases between. Germline CDR1 reads DFQATT; CDR2 reads SNEGSKA (reference sequence). The CDR3 region is CSARDLARQGDTEAFF. CDR3 nucleotides: TGCAGTGCTAGAGATCTCGCCCGGCAGGGAGACACTGAAGCTTTCTTT.

CDR3 DNA sequence: TGTGCCACCAGCAGAGAAGGGGGACAGGGCTCAGCGGGTGCTCTGTACTTC. This sequence encodes CATSREGGQGSAGALYF. This sequence joins TRBV15 and TRBJ2-5; 9 bases align to TRBD1. The CDR3 spans 17 residues. Germline trimming cut 0 bases from V and 13 bases from J; bases unmatched to any gene: 18. Germline V CDR1 and CDR2: LNHNV, YYDKDF (reference sequence).

Concerning this clonotype: This could be a read error, since a much larger clone is one nucleotide away. The genes are TRBV4-2 and TRBJ1-1; no clear D. From germline, CDR1 is LGHNA and CDR2 YNFKEQ. There are 13 residues in the CDR3. The CDR3 protein is CASSQDSLAEALF. DNA of the CDR3: TGTGCCAGCAGCCAAGATTCCCTCGCTGAAGCTTTGTTT.

This clonotype was observed at least ten times. The J gene is TRBJ1-4, the V gene TRBV19; no definite D call. V was pared by 5 bases and J by 7 bases, with 11 bases between. The CDR3 sequence is 13 residues long. Per germline, CDR1 LNHDA and CDR2 SQIVND (reference sequence). The CDR3 reads CASSVEVGEKLFF. CDR3 bases: TGTGCCAGTAGTGTGGAGGTCGGTGAAAAACTGTTTTTT.

Turning to this clonotype: This CDR3 is missing its conserved last phenylalanine or tryptophan, likely due to a read error. The limits of the CDR3 on the DNA are not certain, so only TCRdb's listed CDR3 is given. This chain joins TRBV7-9 and TRBJ1-6. Looked up from germline, CDR1 is SEHNR and CDR2 is FQNEAQ (reference sequence). The CDR3 length is 8 residues, termini included. Here the CDR3 reads CASSPPRA.